This T cell receptor (beta chain) appears in the sequencing data of a study of monozygotic twins with inflammatory bowel disease. Study-wide results and limits: The co-twins with IBD showed lower TCRbeta diversity (inverse Simpson) than their healthy siblings.

Of note for this clonotype: Its antigen is currently unknown.

Using eight separate reactions per sample, the authors generated cDNA. Template switching was used to attach UMIs, which incorporated a 6-nucleotide sample barcode. TCRdb reprocessed the 5' RACE reads; each CDR3 protein has one entry and no DNA is given. The sample includes 330,000 or so distinct CDR3 sequences. Sample: blood. The sequence was obtained from a human donor with ulcerative colitis or Crohn's disease, or a healthy co-twin of an affected twin (not recorded which).

CDR3 region: CASSLASRQDKDTEAFF. V usage is TRBV6-2 or TRBV6-3 and J usage is TRBJ1-1; as DNA is missing, the TRBD1 call by TCRdb cannot be tested. The germline V gene encodes CDR1 MNHEY and CDR2 SVGEGT. The CDR3 spans 17 residues.